The sequence of this T cell receptor (beta chain) was determined in a study of blood T cell repertoires in COVID-19 (TCRdb year 2020). Background on the whole study: Samples covering the acute and convalescent phases of COVID-19 were provided by collaborators in the United States, Italy and Spain. The prospective study material was composed of cDNA or gDNA derived from T cells, B-cell-depleted T cells, or PBMCs. Subjects who had been exposed to COVID-19, were actively infected with it, or had recovered from it provided the deeply sampled blood TCRbeta repertoires that made up the dataset. A freely available public database, intended as a resource for researchers studying the immune response to SARS-CoV-2, is where the repertoires were released. Samples were obtained from the ongoing ImmuneRACE study (first 160 participants) and from 1,254 subjects provided by 6 global collaborators. Nearly every sample came with metadata listing a de-identified subject ID, COVID-19 status, age in years and sex. HLA class I and class II types, where available, came from metadata supplied by the sample provider rather than from assay-based typing. Study-level results and caveats: How much clinical and demographic metadata was included differed by source and by participant, and the metadata was provided uncurated.

Collaborating institutions collected whole blood in K2EDTA tubes following their own protocols. For TCRbeta analysis, collaborators shipped samples in one of three forms: frozen whole blood, isolated PBMCs, or DNA extracted from either of those sample types. Regarding this clone: It lacks a known antigen. Within one base of it there is no much larger clone, and no base qualities were kept.

The immunoSEQ Assay, a bias-controlled multiplex PCR, was used to amplify TCRbeta CDR3 regions from genomic DNA. The published analysis was carried out like this. Nucleated cell counts per sample were estimated from amplification of reference gene primers within the assay. Sequence reads were collapsed and filtered to measure the absolute abundance of every unique TCRbeta CDR3 rearrangement. For each sample, productive Simpson clonality was calculated by taking the square root of Simpson's diversity index across productive rearrangements. The clones in this table, taken by TCRdb from immuneACCESS, are in-frame only. Not every clone is retained; where verified, under half of the shortfall comes from an unresolved V gene, and the cause of the rest is unknown. V and J calls and clone size are given by that table; D and trimming were obtained from the DNA. The sample yields about 310,000 clones; around 87% were counted once. The leading ten clones occupy 1% of the sample.

As encoded in the germline V gene, CDR1 is MDHEN while CDR2 is SYDVKM. Inclusive of the bounding cysteine and phenylalanine, the CDR3 is 13 residues long. Only the CDR3 part of the read is kept: 39 bases, read in frame from the first base. V is pared back by 8 bases and J by 5 bases, with 15 bases lying between the germline termini. The sequencing sample was made of peripheral blood. The rearrangement combines TRBV28 with TRBJ2-5, and possibly TRBD1, on 5 matching bases. The sequence came from a man in his forties or fifties with active or convalescent COVID-19. The bases are TGTGCCAGCCAGGGCACCCCTTTGGAGACCCAGTACTTC. Its coded protein is CASQGTPLETQYF. With all but the CDR3 taken from the reference TRBV28 and TRBJ2-5 genes, the full variable domain is: DVKVTQSSRYLVKRTGEKVFLECVQDMDHENMFWYRQDPGLGLRLIYFSYDVKMKEKGDIPEGYSVSREKKERFSLILESASTNQTSMYLCASQGTPLETQYFGPGTRLLVL.